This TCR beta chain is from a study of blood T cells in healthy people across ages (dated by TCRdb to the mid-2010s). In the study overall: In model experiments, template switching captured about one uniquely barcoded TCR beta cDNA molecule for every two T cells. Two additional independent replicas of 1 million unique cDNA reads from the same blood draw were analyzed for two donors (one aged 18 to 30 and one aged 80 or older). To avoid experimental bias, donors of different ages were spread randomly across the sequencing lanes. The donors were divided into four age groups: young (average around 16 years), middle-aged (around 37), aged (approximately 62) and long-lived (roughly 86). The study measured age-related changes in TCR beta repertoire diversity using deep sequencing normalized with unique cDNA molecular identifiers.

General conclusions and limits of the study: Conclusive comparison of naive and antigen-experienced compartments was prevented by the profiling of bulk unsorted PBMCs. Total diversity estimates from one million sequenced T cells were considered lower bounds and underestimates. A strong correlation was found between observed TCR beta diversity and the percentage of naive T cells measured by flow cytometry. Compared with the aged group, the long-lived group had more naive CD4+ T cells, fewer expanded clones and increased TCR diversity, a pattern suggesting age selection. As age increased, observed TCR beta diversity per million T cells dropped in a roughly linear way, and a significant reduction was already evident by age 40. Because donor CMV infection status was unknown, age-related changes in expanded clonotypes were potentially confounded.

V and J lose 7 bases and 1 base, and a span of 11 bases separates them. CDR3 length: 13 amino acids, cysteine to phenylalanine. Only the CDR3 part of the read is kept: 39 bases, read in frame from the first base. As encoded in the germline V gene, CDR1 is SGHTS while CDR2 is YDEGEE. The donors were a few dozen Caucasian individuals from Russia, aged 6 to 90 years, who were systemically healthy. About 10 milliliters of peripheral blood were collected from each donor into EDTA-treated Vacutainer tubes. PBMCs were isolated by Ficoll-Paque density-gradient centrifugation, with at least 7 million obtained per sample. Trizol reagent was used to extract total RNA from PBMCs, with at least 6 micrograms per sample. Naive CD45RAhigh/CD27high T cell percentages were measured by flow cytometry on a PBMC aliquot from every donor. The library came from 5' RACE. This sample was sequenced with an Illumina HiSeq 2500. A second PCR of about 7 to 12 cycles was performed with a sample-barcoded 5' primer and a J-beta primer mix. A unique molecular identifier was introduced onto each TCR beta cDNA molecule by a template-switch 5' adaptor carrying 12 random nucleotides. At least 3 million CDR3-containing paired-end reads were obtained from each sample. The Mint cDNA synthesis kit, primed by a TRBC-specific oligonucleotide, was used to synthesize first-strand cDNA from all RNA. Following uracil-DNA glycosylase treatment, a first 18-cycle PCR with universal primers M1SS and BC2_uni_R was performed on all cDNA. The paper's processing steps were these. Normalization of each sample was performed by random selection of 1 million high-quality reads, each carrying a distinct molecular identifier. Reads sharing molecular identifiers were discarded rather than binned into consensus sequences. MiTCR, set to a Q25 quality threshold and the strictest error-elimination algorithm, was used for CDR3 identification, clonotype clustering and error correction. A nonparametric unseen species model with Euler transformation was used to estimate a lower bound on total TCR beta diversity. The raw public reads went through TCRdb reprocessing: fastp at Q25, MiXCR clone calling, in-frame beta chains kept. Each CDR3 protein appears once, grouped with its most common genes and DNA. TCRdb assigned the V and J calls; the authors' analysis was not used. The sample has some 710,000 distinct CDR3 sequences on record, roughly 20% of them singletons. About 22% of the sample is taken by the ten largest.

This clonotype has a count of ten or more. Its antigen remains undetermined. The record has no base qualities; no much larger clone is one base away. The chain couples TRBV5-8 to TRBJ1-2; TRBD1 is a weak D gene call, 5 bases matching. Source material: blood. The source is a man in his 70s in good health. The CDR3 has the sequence CASRGMFNYGYTF. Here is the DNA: TGTGCCAGCCGGGGGATGTTTAACTATGGCTACACCTTC.